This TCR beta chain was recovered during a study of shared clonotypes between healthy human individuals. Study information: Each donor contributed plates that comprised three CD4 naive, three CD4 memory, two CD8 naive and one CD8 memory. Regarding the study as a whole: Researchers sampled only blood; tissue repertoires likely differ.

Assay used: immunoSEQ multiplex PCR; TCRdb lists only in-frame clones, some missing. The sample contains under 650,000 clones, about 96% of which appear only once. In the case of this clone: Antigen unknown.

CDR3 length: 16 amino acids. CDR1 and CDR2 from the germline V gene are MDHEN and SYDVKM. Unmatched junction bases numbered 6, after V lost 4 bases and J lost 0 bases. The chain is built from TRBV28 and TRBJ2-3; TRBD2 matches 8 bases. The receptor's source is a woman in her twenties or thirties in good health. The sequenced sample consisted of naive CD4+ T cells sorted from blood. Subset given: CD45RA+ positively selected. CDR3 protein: CASSSPASGSTDTQYF. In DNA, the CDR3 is TGTGCCAGCAGTTCCCCGGCTAGCGGGAGCACAGATACGCAGTATTTT.